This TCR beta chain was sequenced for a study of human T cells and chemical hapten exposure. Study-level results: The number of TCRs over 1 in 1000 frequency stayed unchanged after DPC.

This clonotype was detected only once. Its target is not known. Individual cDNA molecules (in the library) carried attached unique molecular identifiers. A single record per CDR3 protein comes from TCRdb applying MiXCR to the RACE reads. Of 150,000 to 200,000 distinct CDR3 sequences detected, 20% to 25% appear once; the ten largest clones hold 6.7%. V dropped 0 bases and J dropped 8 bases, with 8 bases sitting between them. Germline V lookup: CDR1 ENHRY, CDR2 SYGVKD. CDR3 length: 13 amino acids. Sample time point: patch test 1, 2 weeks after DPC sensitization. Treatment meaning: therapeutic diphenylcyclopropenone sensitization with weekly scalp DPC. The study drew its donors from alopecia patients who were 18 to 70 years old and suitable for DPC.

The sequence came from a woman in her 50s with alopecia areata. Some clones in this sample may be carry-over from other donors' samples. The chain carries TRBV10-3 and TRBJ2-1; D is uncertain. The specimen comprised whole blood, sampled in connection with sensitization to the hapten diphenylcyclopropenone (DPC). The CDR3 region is CAISESRVDEQFF. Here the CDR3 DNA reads TGTGCCATCAGTGAGTCTCGGGTCGATGAGCAGTTCTTC.